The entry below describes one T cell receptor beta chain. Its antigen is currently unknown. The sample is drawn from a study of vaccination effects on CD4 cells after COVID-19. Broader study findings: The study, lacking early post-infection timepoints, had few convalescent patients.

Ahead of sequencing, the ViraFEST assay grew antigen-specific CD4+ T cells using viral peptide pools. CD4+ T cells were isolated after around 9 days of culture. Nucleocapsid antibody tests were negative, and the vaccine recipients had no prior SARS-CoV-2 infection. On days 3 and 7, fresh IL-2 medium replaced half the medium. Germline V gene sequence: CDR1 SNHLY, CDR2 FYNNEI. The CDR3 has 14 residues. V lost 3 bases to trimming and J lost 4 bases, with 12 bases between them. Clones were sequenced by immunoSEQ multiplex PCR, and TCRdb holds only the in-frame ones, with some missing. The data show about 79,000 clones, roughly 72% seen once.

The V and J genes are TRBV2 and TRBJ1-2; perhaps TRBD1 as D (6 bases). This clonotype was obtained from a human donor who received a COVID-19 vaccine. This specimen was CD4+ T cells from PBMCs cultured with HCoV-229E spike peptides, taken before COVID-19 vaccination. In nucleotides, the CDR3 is TGTGCCAGCAGTGACGGGGGGCTCGGCTATGGCTACACCTTC. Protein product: CASSDGGLGYGYTF.